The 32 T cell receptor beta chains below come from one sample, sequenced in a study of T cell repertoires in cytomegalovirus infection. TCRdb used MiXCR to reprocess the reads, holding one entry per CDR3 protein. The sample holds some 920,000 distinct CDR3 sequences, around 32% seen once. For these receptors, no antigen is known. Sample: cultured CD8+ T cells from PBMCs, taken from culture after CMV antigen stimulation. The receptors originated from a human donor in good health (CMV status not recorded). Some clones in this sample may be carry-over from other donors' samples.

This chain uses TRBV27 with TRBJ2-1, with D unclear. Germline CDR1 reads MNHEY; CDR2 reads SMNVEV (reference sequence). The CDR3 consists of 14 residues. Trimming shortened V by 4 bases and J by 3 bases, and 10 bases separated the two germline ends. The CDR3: CASSSLLFYNEQFF. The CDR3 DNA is TGTGCCAGCAGTTCCTTACTCTTCTACAATGAGCAGTTCTTC.

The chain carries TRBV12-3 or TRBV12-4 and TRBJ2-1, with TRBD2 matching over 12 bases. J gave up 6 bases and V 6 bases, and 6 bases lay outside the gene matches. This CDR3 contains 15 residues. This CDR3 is CASSALAGGGNEQFF. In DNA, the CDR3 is TGTGCCAGCAGCGCACTAGCGGGGGGTGGCAATGAGCAGTTCTTC.

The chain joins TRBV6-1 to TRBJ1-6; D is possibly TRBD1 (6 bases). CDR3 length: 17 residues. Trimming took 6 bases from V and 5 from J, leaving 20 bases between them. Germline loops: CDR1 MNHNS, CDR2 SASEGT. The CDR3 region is CASSYDMDSPDNSPLHF. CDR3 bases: TGTGCCAGCAGCTACGATATGGACAGCCCTGATAATTCACCCCTCCACTTT.

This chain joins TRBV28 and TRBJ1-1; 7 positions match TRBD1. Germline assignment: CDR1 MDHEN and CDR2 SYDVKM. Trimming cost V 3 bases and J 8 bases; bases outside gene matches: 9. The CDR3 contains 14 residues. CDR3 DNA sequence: TGTGCCAGCAGTTTTTCTAACAGGGGAGAAGAAGCTTTCTTT. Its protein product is CASSFSNRGEEAFF. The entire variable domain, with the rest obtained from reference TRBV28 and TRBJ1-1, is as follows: DVKVTQSSRYLVKRTGEKVFLECVQDMDHENMFWYRQDPGLGLRLIYFSYDVKMKEKGDIPEGYSVSREKKERFSLILESASTNQTSMYLCASSFSNRGEEAFFGQGTRLTVV.

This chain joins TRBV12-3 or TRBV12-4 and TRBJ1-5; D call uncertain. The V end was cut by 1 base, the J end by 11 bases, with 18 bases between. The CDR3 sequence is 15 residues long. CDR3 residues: CASSLETLGGSSQHF. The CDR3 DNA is TGTGCCAGCAGTTTAGAGACTCTGGGTGGGTCGTCCCAGCATTTT.

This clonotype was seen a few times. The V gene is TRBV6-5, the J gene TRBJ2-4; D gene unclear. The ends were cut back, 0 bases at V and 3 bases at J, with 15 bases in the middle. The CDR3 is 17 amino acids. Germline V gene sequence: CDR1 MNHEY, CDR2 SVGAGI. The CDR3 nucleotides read TGTGCCAGCAGTTACTCGTCTATCGGCTTCTTCAAAAACATTCAGTACTTC. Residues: CASSYSSIGFFKNIQYF.

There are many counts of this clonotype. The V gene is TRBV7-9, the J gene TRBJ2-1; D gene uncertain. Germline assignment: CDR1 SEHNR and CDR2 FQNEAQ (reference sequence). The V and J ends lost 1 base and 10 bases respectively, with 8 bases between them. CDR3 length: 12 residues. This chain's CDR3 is CASSLDGREQFF. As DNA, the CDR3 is TGTGCCAGCAGCTTAGACGGTAGGGAGCAGTTCTTC.

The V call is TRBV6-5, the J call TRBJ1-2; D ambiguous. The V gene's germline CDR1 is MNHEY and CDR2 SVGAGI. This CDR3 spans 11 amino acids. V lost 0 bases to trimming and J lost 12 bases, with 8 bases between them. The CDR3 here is CASSYSGENTF. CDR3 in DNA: TGTGCCAGCAGTTACTCCGGGGAGAACACCTTC.

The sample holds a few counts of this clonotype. CDR3 bases: TGCGCCAGCAGCCATGGCTCGGGTGAATTGGATGAGCAGTTCTTC. Translating it yields CASSHGSGELDEQFF. J is TRBJ2-1 and V is TRBV4-1, with D unresolved. The CDR3 extends over 15 amino acids. The V and J ends lost 3 bases and 8 bases respectively, with 17 bases between them. CDR1 and CDR2 from the germline V gene are MGHRA and YSYEKL.

The DNA of the CDR3 is TGCAGTGCTGGACCGACAGGGTCGATAATCGTCTCTGAAGCTTTCTTT. Translating it yields CSAGPTGSIIVSEAFF. This rearrangement joins TRBV20-1 to TRBJ1-1; 7 positions agree with TRBD1. The V and J ends lost 5 bases and 6 bases, in that order; junction bases with no gene match: 18. Germline assignment: CDR1 DFQATT and CDR2 SNEGSKA (reference sequence). This CDR3 is built from 16 residues.

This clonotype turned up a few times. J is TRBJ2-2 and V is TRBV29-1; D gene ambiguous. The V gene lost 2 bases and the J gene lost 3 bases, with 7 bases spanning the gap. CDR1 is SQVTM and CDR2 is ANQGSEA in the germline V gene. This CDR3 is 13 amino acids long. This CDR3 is CSVENGDTGELFF. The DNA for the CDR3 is TGCAGCGTTGAAAACGGAGACACCGGGGAGCTGTTTTTT.

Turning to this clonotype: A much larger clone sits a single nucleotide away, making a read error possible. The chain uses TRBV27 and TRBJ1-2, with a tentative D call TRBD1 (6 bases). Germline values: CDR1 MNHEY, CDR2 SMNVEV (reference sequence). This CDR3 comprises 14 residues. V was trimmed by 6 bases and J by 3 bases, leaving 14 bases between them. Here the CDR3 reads CASSPDSLDYGYTF. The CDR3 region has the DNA TGTGCCAGCAGCCCGGACAGTCTCGACTATGGCTACACCTTC.

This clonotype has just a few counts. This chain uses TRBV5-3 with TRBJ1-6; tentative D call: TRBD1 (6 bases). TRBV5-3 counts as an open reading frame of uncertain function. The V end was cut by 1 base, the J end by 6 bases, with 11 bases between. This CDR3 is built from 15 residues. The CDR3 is CARSLTGMSNSPLHF. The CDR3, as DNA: TGTGCCAGAAGCTTGACAGGGATGAGTAATTCACCCCTCCACTTT.

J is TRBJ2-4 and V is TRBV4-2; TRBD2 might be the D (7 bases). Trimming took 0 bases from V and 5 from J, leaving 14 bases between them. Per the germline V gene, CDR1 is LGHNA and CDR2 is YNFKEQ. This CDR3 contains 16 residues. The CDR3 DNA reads TGTGCCAGCAGCCAAGAACCTCGGGGGGCCCAAAACATTCAGTACTTC. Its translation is CASSQEPRGAQNIQYF.

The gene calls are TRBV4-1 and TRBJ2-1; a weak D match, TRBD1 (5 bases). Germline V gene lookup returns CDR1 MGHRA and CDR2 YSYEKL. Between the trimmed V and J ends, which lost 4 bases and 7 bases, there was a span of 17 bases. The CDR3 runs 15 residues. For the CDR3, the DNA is TGCGCCAGCAGCCCCCTAAGGGTCAACAGGAATGAGCAGTTCTTC. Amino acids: CASSPLRVNRNEQFF.

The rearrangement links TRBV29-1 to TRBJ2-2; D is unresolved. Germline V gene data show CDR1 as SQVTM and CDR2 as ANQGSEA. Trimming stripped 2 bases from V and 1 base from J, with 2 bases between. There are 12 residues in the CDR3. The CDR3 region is CSVERNTGELFF. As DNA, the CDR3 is TGCAGCGTTGAACGGAACACCGGGGAGCTGTTTTTT.

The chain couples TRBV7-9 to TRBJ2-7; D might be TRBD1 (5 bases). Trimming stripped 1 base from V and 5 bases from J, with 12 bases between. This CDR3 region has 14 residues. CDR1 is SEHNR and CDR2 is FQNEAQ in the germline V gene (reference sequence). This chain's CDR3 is CASSLENRLDEQYF. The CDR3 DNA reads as TGTGCCAGCAGCTTAGAAAACAGGCTGGACGAGCAGTACTTC.

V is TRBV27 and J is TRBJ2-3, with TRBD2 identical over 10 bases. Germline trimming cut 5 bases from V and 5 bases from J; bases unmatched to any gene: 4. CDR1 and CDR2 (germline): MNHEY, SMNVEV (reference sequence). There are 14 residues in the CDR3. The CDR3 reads CASSSGGGLDTQYF. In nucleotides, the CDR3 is TGTGCCAGCAGTAGCGGGGGGGGGTTAGATACGCAGTATTTT.

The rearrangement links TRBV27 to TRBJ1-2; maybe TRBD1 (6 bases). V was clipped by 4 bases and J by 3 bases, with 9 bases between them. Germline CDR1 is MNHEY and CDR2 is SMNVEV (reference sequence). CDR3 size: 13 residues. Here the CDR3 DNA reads TGTGCCAGCAGTTCCAGGGGTTACTATGGCTACACCTTC. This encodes CASSSRGYYGYTF.

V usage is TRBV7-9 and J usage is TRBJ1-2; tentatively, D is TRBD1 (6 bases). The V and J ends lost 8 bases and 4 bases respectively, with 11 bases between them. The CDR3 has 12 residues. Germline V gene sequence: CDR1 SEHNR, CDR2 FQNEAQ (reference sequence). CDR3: CASYREPYGYTF. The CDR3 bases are TGTGCCAGCTACAGGGAACCCTATGGCTACACCTTC.

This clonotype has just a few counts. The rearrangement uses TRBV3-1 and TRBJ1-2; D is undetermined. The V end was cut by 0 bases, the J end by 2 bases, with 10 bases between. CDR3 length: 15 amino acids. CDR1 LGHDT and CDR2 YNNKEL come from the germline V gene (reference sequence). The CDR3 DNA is TGTGCCAGCAGCCAAGATCTTACCAGAAACTATGGCTACACCTTC. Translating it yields CASSQDLTRNYGYTF.

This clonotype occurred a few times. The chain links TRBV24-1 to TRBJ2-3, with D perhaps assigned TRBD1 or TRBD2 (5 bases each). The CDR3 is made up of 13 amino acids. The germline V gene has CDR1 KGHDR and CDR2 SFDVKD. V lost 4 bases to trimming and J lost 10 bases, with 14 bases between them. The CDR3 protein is CATSEGTVLPQYF. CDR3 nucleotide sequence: TGTGCCACCAGTGAGGGGACGGTACTCCCGCAGTATTTT.

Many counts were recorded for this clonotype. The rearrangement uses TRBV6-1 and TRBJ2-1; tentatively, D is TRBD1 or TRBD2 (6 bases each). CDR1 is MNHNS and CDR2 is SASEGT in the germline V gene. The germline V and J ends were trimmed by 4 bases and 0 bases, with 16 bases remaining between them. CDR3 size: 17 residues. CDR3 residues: CASSGTRGRSSYNEQFF. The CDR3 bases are TGTGCCAGCAGTGGAACTCGGGGGCGAAGCTCCTACAATGAGCAGTTCTTC.

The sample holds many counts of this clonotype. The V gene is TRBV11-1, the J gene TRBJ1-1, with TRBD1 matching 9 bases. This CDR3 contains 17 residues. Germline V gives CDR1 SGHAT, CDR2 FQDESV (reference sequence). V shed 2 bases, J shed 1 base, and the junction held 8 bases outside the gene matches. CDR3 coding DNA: TGTGCCAGCAGCTTATTCCCTCCGGGACAGGGGAACACTGAAGCTTTCTTT. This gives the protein CASSLFPPGQGNTEAFF.

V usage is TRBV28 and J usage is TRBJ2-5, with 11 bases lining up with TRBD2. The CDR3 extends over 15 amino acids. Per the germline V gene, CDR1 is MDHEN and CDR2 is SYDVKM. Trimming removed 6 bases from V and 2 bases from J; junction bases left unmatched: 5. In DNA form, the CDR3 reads TGTGCCAGCAGAAGGACTAGCGGGCCACAAGAGACCCAGTACTTC. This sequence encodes CASRRTSGPQETQYF.

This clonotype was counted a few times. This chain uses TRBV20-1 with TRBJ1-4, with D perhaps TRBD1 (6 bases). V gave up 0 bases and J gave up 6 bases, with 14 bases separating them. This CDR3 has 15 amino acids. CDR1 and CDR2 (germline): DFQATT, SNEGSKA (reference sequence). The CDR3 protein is CSARDIQGRYEKLFF. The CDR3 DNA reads TGCAGTGCTAGAGACATACAGGGAAGATATGAAAAACTGTTTTTT.

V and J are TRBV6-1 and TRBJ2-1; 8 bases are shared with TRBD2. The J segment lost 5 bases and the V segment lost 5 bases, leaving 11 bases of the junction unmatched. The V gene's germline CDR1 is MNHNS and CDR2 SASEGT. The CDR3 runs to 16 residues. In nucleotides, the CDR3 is TGTGCCAGCAGTCCCCGGCGGGGGGATTGGGACAATGAGCAGTTCTTC. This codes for CASSPRRGDWDNEQFF.

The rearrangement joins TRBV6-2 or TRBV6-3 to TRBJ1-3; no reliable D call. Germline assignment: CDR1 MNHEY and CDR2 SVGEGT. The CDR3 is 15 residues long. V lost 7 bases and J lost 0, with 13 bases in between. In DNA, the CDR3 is TGTGCCAGCACTATGGACCGGAGCTCTGGAAACACCATATATTTT. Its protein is CASTMDRSSGNTIYF.

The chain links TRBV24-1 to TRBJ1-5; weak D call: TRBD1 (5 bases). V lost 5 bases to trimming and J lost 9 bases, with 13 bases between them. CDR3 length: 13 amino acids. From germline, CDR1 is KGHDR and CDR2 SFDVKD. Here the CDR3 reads CATSGSIGGPQHF. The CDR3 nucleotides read TGTGCCACCAGTGGGTCAATTGGGGGGCCCCAGCATTTT.

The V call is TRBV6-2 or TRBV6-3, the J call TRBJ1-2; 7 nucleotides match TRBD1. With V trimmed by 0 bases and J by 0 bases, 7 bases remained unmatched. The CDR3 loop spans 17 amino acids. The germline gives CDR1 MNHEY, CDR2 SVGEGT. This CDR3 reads CASSYSKGTDPNYGYTF. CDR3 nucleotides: TGTGCCAGCAGTTACTCGAAGGGGACAGATCCTAACTATGGCTACACCTTC.

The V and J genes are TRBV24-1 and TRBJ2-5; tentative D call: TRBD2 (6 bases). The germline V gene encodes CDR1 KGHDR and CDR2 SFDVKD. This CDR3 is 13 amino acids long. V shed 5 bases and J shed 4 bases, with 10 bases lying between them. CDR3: CATSATRGETQYF. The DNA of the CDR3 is TGTGCCACCAGTGCAACGCGGGGAGAGACCCAGTACTTC.

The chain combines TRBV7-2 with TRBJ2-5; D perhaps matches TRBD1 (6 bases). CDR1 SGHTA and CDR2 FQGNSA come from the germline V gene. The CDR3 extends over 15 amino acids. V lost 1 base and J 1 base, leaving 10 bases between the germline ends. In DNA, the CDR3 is TGTGCCAGCAGCTTAGACCAGGGGCTCCAAGAGACCCAGTACTTC. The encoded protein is CASSLDQGLQETQYF.